The 17 T cell receptor beta chains given below trace back to one sample, sequenced in a study of T cells after yellow fever vaccination. TCRdb itself ran the 5' RACE reads through MiXCR, one entry per CDR3 protein. This table has 500,000 to 700,000 distinct CDR3 sequences, about 19% appearing once. Sequencing used PBMCs, obtained 15 days after the yellow fever booster vaccination. Every receptor here comes from a man aged 25 to 45 who received the YFV17D yellow fever vaccine.

This clonotype has at least ten counts. J is TRBJ2-1 and V is TRBV29-1; D is undetermined. This CDR3 is built from 14 residues. Germline CDR1 and CDR2: SQVTM and ANQGSEA. Trimming shortened V by 7 bases and J by 6 bases, and 19 bases separated the two germline ends. The CDR3 reads CSALFGLQSNEQFF. For the CDR3, the DNA is TGCAGCGCTCTCTTTGGGCTCCAGAGCAATGAGCAGTTCTTC.

The chain is built from TRBV11-3 and TRBJ2-1; no clear D gene. Trimming took 3 bases from V and 8 from J, leaving 11 bases between them. CDR3 length equals 13 residues. Germline V gene data show CDR1 as SGHNT and CDR2 as YENEEA. The CDR3 sequence is CASSFKLGDEQFF. In nucleotides, the CDR3 is TGTGCCAGCAGCTTCAAGCTGGGCGATGAGCAGTTCTTC.

The chain joins TRBV6-5 to TRBJ2-5; 8 bases map to TRBD2. This CDR3 has 14 amino acids. In germline, CDR1 is MNHEY, CDR2 SVGAGI. Germline trimming cut 2 bases from V and 5 bases from J; bases unmatched to any gene: 4. The CDR3 DNA sequence: TGTGCCAGCAGTTACCTGTCGGGGGGGGAGACCCAGTACTTC. This codes for CASSYLSGGETQYF.

The V call is TRBV6-1, the J call TRBJ2-1; D may be TRBD1 or TRBD2 (5 bases each). The CDR3 has 17 residues. Per germline, CDR1 MNHNS and CDR2 SASEGT. Between the trimmed V and J ends, which lost 5 bases and 2 bases, there was a span of 19 bases. CDR3 protein: CASSMTEVLRAYNEQFF. CDR3 in DNA: TGTGCCAGCAGTATGACAGAGGTTTTGCGGGCCTACAATGAGCAGTTCTTC.

A few counts support this clonotype. The rearrangement joins TRBV2 to TRBJ2-4, with D unclear. Germline lookup yields CDR1 SNHLY and CDR2 FYNNEI. The V end lost 3 bases, the J end lost 1 base, and 10 bases lay between the germline ends. CDR3 length equals 15 residues. The CDR3 bases are TGTGCCAGCAGTGACTACCAACCGGCCAAAAACATTCAGTACTTC. It translates to CASSDYQPAKNIQYF.

This clonotype occurred once. This chain uses TRBV3-1 with TRBJ2-1; D unclear. V lost 1 base, J lost 7 bases, and 5 bases lay in between. The CDR3 loop spans 12 amino acids. Germline V gene sequence: CDR1 LGHDT, CDR2 YNNKEL (reference sequence). CDR3: CASSQAMNEQFF. CDR3 bases: TGTGCCAGCAGCCAAGCGATGAATGAGCAGTTCTTC.

The chain joins TRBV14 to TRBJ2-2; 7 nucleotides line up with TRBD1. This CDR3 region has 14 residues. Germline CDR1 is SGHDN and CDR2 is FVKESK. After removal of 7 bases from V and 1 base from J, the junction contained 3 bases not matched to a gene. This CDR3 is CASKRQGNTGELFF. CDR3 sequence (DNA): TGTGCCAGCAAACGACAGGGGAACACCGGGGAGCTGTTTTTT.

CDR3 sequence reads: CASSLYQGSEQYF. CDR3 DNA: TGCGCCAGCAGCTTGTACCAGGGGAGCGAGCAGTACTTC. V is TRBV5-1 and J is TRBJ2-7, with D possibly matching TRBD1 (6 bases). The CDR3 spans 13 residues. Between the trimmed V and J ends, which lost 1 base and 6 bases, there was a span of 11 bases. CDR1 is SGHRS, CDR2 YFSETQ, per germline.

The chain combines TRBV18 with TRBJ1-2; 12 nucleotides align to TRBD1. Germline CDR1 is KGHSH and CDR2 is LQKENI. J gave up 2 bases and V 5 bases, and 3 bases lay outside the gene matches. This CDR3 has 15 amino acids. The CDR3 region has the DNA TGTGCCAGCTCATACGGGACAGGGGGCAACTATGGCTACACCTTC. Translating it yields CASSYGTGGNYGYTF.

The chain recombines TRBV12-3 or TRBV12-4 with TRBJ2-1; D might be TRBD1 (6 bases). Trimming left V 6 bases short and J 2 bases short, with 14 bases between. The CDR3 runs 15 residues. The CDR3 coding sequence is TGTGCCAGCAGCCTACAGGGAGTACCCTACAATGAGCAGTTCTTC. Its protein is CASSLQGVPYNEQFF.

V is TRBV7-2 and J is TRBJ2-1; no reliable D call. This CDR3 spans 17 amino acids. Trimming removed 0 bases from V and 0 bases from J, with 12 bases in between. The germline V gene has CDR1 SGHTA and CDR2 FQGNSA. The chain's CDR3 is CASSLALQVSSYNEQFF. The CDR3 DNA is TGTGCCAGCAGCTTAGCGCTGCAGGTGAGCTCCTACAATGAGCAGTTCTTC. The full variable domain, in which reference TRBV7-2 and TRBJ2-1 provide the parts outside the CDR3, is GAGVSQSPSNKVTEKGKDVELRCDPISGHTALYWYRQSLGQGLEFLIYFQGNSAPDKSGLPSDRFSAERTGGSVSTLTIQRTQQEDSAVYLCASSLALQVSSYNEQFFGPGTRLTVL.

The chain links TRBV7-2 to TRBJ2-1; TRBD1 matches at 7 bases. The CDR3 runs 14 residues. Germline V gives CDR1 SGHTA, CDR2 FQGNSA. With 6 bases clipped from V and 8 bases from J, the junction kept 10 bases outside the gene matches. The CDR3 DNA follows: TGTGCCAGCAGACCCGGACAGGTTGGTGATGAGCAGTTCTTC. The encoded protein is CASRPGQVGDEQFF.

The chain combines TRBV18 with TRBJ2-3; D might be TRBD2 (6 bases). CDR1 is KGHSH, CDR2 LQKENI, per germline. This CDR3 has 15 residues. Trimming stripped 3 bases from V and 3 bases from J, with 13 bases between. CDR3 sequence (DNA): TGTGCCAGCTCACCGGTTTGGGGGGATACAGATACGCAGTATTTT. It specifies CASSPVWGDTDTQYF.

The genes are TRBV7-9 and TRBJ2-5; perhaps TRBD2 as D (5 bases). Germline CDR1 SEHNR, CDR2 FQNEAQ (reference sequence). Trimming cost V 10 bases and J 5 bases, with 5 bases left between them. This CDR3 contains 9 residues. CDR3 protein: CATGETQYF. The CDR3 DNA sequence: TGTGCCACGGGGGAGACCCAGTACTTC.

This clonotype was counted between two and nine times. The chain joins TRBV19 to TRBJ2-7; D may correspond to TRBD1 or TRBD2 (5 bases each). The CDR3 has 16 amino acids. V dropped 5 bases and J dropped 2 bases, with 19 bases sitting between them. Germline V lookup: CDR1 LNHDA, CDR2 SQIVND (reference sequence). In DNA, the CDR3 is TGTGCCAGTAGTTCCTCTCCGGGGCCGTGGGCCTACGAGCAGTACTTC. Its protein is CASSSSPGPWAYEQYF.

The V call is TRBV20-1, the J call TRBJ2-2, with no clear D. CDR1 is DFQATT and CDR2 is SNEGSKA in the germline V gene (reference sequence). This CDR3 region has 13 residues. The germline V and J ends were trimmed by 6 bases and 0 bases, with 8 bases remaining between them. The chain's CDR3 is CSASDANTGELFF. Written as DNA, the CDR3 is TGCAGTGCGTCCGACGCGAACACCGGGGAGCTGTTTTTT.

This clonotype showed up just a few times. The genes are TRBV11-2 and TRBJ2-5; maybe TRBD2 (5 bases). Trimming stripped 2 bases from V and 5 bases from J, with 15 bases between. The CDR3 spans 15 residues. From germline, CDR1 is SGHAT and CDR2 FQNNGV. This CDR3 reads CASSLNPTPGETQYF. Here the CDR3 DNA reads TGTGCCAGCAGCTTAAACCCTACCCCGGGGGAGACCCAGTACTTC.